One sample yielded the 20 T cell receptor beta chains listed below, sequenced in a study of Ad26.COV2.S vaccination and SARS-CoV-2 variants. The table came from immunoSEQ multiplex PCR; TCRdb's copy has only in-frame clones and leaves some out. Of hundreds of thousands of clones listed, about 80% were seen once; the top ten hold around 7%. The treatment here: roughly 19 received Ad26.COV2.S at low or high dose, single or two shots; 5 received placebo; per-sample allocation not given. On day 63 after the first injection, vaccine and placebo recipients gave samples. Sequences were derived from peripheral blood, sampled in a trial of Ad26.COV2.S vaccine versus placebo. These TCRs come from a person aged 18-60 years who received the Ad26.COV2.S COVID-19 vaccine or a placebo.

The V call is TRBV4-1, the J call TRBJ2-2; 13 nucleotides line up with TRBD2. V lost 3 bases, J lost 7 bases, and 5 bases stayed unmatched. Germline V lookup: CDR1 MGHRA, CDR2 YSYEKL. The CDR3 length is 16 residues. CDR3 DNA: TGCGCCAGCAGCCACCGGACTAGCGGGAGTGTCGGGGAGCTGTTTTTT. It yields the protein CASSHRTSGSVGELFF.

V and J are TRBV21-1 and TRBJ2-1; TRBD2 is the table's D call, not checked against the DNA. TRBV21-1 is flagged as a pseudogene. CDR3 size: 13 residues. CDR3 in amino acids: CALPRASGRDQFF. CDR3 sequence (DNA): TGTGCCCTCCCGCGGGCTAGCGGGAGGGACCAGTTCTTC.

The chain employs TRBV25-1 and TRBJ1-2; 8 bases map to TRBD1. The V gene's germline CDR1 is MGHDK and CDR2 SYGVNS. This CDR3 has 18 amino acids. J gave up 1 base and V 8 bases, and 18 bases lay outside the gene matches. Here the CDR3 DNA reads TGTGCCAGCCGTTTGGGACCCTCAGGGGACAGGAGTAACTATGGCTACACCTTC. Protein: CASRLGPSGDRSNYGYTF.

This chain joins TRBV7-2 and TRBJ2-7; the match to TRBD1 covers 8 bases. Germline CDR1 reads SGHTA; CDR2 reads FQGNSA. This CDR3 has 14 amino acids. The trim removed 6 bases at V and 2 bases at J, leaving 6 bases unmatched. The CDR3 region has the DNA TGTGCCAGCAGTCCGGACAGGGTGACCTACGAGCAGTACTTC. Protein: CASSPDRVTYEQYF.

The table lists this clone with a count of one. This chain joins TRBV6-1 and TRBJ1-1; D is possibly TRBD1 (6 bases). V was cut by 2 bases and J by 2 bases, with 12 bases left in between. This CDR3 spans 15 amino acids. Germline CDR1 and CDR2: MNHNS and SASEGT. Here the CDR3 reads CASSEPTGGNTEAFF. In DNA, the CDR3 is TGTGCCAGCAGTGAACCGACAGGAGGTAACACTGAAGCTTTCTTT.

V usage is TRBV11-3 and J usage is TRBJ1-1; D uncertain. V was pared by 4 bases and J by 7 bases, with 13 bases between. Germline assignment: CDR1 SGHNT and CDR2 YENEEA. This CDR3 contains 13 residues. This chain's CDR3 is CASSSSLNGEAFF. The CDR3 region has the DNA TGTGCCAGCAGCTCCTCCCTGAACGGTGAAGCTTTCTTT.

V usage is TRBV6-6 and J usage is TRBJ2-1; 8 bases align to TRBD2. V dropped 10 bases and J dropped 5; count of bases not matched to a gene: 7. The CDR3 spans 13 residues. CDR1 MNHNY and CDR2 SVGAGI come from the germline V gene (reference sequence). Here the CDR3 DNA reads TGTGCCACCCGGACTAGCCTACACAATGAGCAGTTCTTC. It specifies CATRTSLHNEQFF.

This clone was counted between two and nine times. V and J are TRBV7-9 and TRBJ1-2; 10 nucleotides align to TRBD1. Germline CDR1 reads SEHNR; CDR2 reads FQNEAQ (reference sequence). The V gene end was trimmed by 5 bases and the J gene end by 6 bases; junction bases not matched to a gene: 3. The CDR3 is 13 residues long. CDR3 coding DNA: TGTGCCAGCAGCCAAGGACAGGGGGATGGCTACACCTTC. Its translation is CASSQGQGDGYTF. Supplemented by reference TRBV7-9 and TRBJ1-2, the full variable domain reads DTGVSQNPRHKITKRGQNVTFRCDPISEHNRLYWYRQTLGQGPEFLTYFQNEAQLEKSRLLSDRFSAERPKGSFSTLEIQRTEQGDSAMYLCASSQGQGDGYTFGSGTRLTVV.

The chain combines TRBV7-2 with TRBJ2-3; 10 positions agree with TRBD2. With 1 base clipped from V and 2 bases from J, the junction kept 12 bases outside the gene matches. The CDR3 is 19 amino acids. Germline CDR1 reads SGHTA; CDR2 reads FQGNSA. The CDR3 sequence is CASSLGIFSGGLTTDTQYF. As DNA, the CDR3 is TGTGCCAGCAGCTTAGGGATTTTTAGCGGGGGGCTAACCACAGATACGCAGTATTTT.

This rearrangement joins TRBV5-1 to TRBJ1-1; possibly TRBD1 for D (6 bases). The V end was cut by 5 bases, the J end by 3 bases, with 11 bases between. Germline V lookup: CDR1 SGHRS, CDR2 YFSETQ. There are 13 residues in the CDR3. Here the CDR3 DNA reads TGCGCCAGCAGGGGGGGCGCGGACACTGAAGCTTTCTTT. Translation: CASRGGADTEAFF. The whole variable domain, filled in from reference TRBV5-1 and TRBJ1-1, reads KAGVTQTPRYLIKTRGQQVTLSCSPISGHRSVSWYQQTPGQGLQFLFEYFSETQRNKGNFPGRFSGRQFSNSRSEMNVSTLELGDSALYLCASRGGADTEAFFGQGTRLTVV.

This clone was found a few times. The chain employs TRBV5-1 and TRBJ2-7; D remains ambiguous. Germline V lookup: CDR1 SGHRS, CDR2 YFSETQ. The CDR3 has 13 amino acids. V lost 3 bases, J lost 0 bases, and 7 bases lay in between. The CDR3 spells CASSSDASYEQYF. DNA of the CDR3: TGCGCCAGCAGCTCTGACGCCTCCTACGAGCAGTACTTC. The entire variable domain, with the rest obtained from reference TRBV5-1 and TRBJ2-7, is as follows: KAGVTQTPRYLIKTRGQQVTLSCSPISGHRSVSWYQQTPGQGLQFLFEYFSETQRNKGNFPGRFSGRQFSNSRSEMNVSTLELGDSALYLCASSSDASYEQYFGPGTRLTVT.

For the CDR3, the DNA is TGCGCCAGCAGCAGAAGGACAGGGAACACCGGGGAGCTGTTTTTT. Translating it yields CASSRRTGNTGELFF. The gene calls are TRBV5-1 and TRBJ2-2; 7 bases align to TRBD1. Trimming removed 4 bases from V and 1 base from J; junction bases left unmatched: 4. Germline V lookup: CDR1 SGHRS, CDR2 YFSETQ. The CDR3 contains 15 residues.

This sequence joins TRBV6-6 and TRBJ1-4; possibly TRBD1 for D (6 bases). Germline V gene lookup returns CDR1 MNHNY and CDR2 SVGAGI (reference sequence). The CDR3 covers 13 residues. The ends were cut back, 6 bases at V and 6 bases at J, with 11 bases in the middle. Here the CDR3 DNA reads TGTGCCAGCAGCCGAGGGGGGGATGAAAAACTGTTTTTT. Translation gives CASSRGGDEKLFF.

This chain uses TRBV7-9 with TRBJ2-2; D remains ambiguous. Germline V gene lookup returns CDR1 SEHNR and CDR2 FQNEAQ (reference sequence). The CDR3 is 11 residues long. Trimming pared 3 bases from V and 6 bases from J, leaving 2 bases between. CDR3 nucleotides: TGTGCCAGCAGCTTTGCCGGGGAGCTGTTTTTT. Translation: CASSFAGELFF. Drawing the rest from reference TRBV7-9 and TRBJ2-2, the complete variable domain is DTGVSQNPRHKITKRGQNVTFRCDPISEHNRLYWYRQTLGQGPEFLTYFQNEAQLEKSRLLSDRFSAERPKGSFSTLEIQRTEQGDSAMYLCASSFAGELFFGEGSRLTVL.

The chain employs TRBV5-6 and TRBJ2-7; 10 nucleotides agree with TRBD1. J lost 7 bases, V lost 2 bases, and 9 bases had no gene match. The germline V gene has CDR1 SGHDT and CDR2 YYEEEE. The CDR3 is made up of 15 amino acids. Written as DNA, the CDR3 is TGTGCCAGCAGCTTTCGGCAGACAGGGGGCGGGGAGCAGTACTTC. Protein sequence: CASSFRQTGGGEQYF.

This sequence joins TRBV19 and TRBJ2-1, with D possibly matching TRBD1 (6 bases). The CDR3 length is 11 residues. Per germline, CDR1 LNHDA and CDR2 SQIVND (reference sequence). The V end lost 5 bases, the J end lost 10 bases, and 9 bases lay between the germline ends. In DNA, the CDR3 is TGTGCCAGTAGTCTAAGGGGGGAGCAGTTCTTC. It encodes CASSLRGEQFF.

V gene TRBV5-1 combines with J gene TRBJ2-7; D possibly corresponds to TRBD2 (5 bases). The CDR3 has 15 amino acids. V gave up 3 bases and J gave up 2 bases, with 15 bases separating them. CDR1 and CDR2 (germline): SGHRS, YFSETQ. CDR3 sequence reads: CASSSGRLAPYEQYF. In DNA, the CDR3 is TGCGCCAGCAGCTCGGGTAGGCTAGCCCCCTACGAGCAGTACTTC. Full variable domain (missing parts from reference TRBV5-1 and TRBJ2-7): KAGVTQTPRYLIKTRGQQVTLSCSPISGHRSVSWYQQTPGQGLQFLFEYFSETQRNKGNFPGRFSGRQFSNSRSEMNVSTLELGDSALYLCASSSGRLAPYEQYFGPGTRLTVT.

The CDR3 here is CASSSIAGGPSHEQYF. The CDR3 coding sequence is TGTGCCAGCAGCTCTATAGCGGGGGGGCCTTCCCACGAGCAGTACTTC. The V and J genes are TRBV28 and TRBJ2-7, with 11 bases identical to TRBD2. This CDR3 spans 16 amino acids. Germline trimming cut 6 bases from V and 5 bases from J; bases unmatched to any gene: 12. The germline V gene has CDR1 MDHEN and CDR2 SYDVKM.

The sample holds one count of this clone. V and J are TRBV25-1 and TRBJ1-3; D is uncertain. V lost 5 bases, J lost 0 bases, and 5 bases lay in between. Germline V lookup: CDR1 MGHDK, CDR2 SYGVNS. The CDR3 sequence is 13 residues long. As DNA, the CDR3 is TGTGCCAGCAGTCGACGCTCTGGAAACACCATATATTTT. Its translation is CASSRRSGNTIYF.

This rearrangement joins TRBV5-1 to TRBJ1-1; 9 nucleotides agree with TRBD1. Trimming cost V 4 bases and J 3 bases; bases outside gene matches: 7. Per the germline V gene, CDR1 is SGHRS and CDR2 is YFSETQ. The CDR3 contains 15 residues. Here the CDR3 DNA reads TGCGCCAGCAGCCTTGGGACAGGGCTTGACACTGAAGCTTTCTTT. This encodes CASSLGTGLDTEAFF. The full variable domain, completed using reference TRBV5-1 and TRBJ1-1, is KAGVTQTPRYLIKTRGQQVTLSCSPISGHRSVSWYQQTPGQGLQFLFEYFSETQRNKGNFPGRFSGRQFSNSRSEMNVSTLELGDSALYLCASSLGTGLDTEAFFGQGTRLTVV.